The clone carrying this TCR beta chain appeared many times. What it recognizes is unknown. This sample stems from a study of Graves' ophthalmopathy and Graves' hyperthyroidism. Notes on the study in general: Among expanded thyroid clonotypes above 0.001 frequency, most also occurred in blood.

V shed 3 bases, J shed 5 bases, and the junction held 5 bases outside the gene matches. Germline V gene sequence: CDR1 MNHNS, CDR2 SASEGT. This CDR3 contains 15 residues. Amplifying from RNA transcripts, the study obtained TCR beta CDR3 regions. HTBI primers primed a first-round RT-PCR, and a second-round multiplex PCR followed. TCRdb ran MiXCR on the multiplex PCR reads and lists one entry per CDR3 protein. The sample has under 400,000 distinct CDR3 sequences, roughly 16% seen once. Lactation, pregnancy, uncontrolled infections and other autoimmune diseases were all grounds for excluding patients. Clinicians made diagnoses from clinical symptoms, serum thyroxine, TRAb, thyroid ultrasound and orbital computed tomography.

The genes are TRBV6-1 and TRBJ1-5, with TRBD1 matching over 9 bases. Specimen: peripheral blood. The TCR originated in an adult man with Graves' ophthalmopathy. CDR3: CASSEGTGIDQPQHF. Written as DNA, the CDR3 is TGTGCCAGCAGTGAGGGGACAGGGATAGATCAGCCCCAGCATTTT.